The TCR beta chain under discussion was sequenced for a study of T cell responses to AZD1222 COVID-19 vaccine. Sequencing was performed with immunoSEQ multiplex PCR; in TCRdb, only in-frame clones are kept and a portion is missing. This table has tens of thousands of clones, about 85% appearing once. The CDR3 contains 16 residues. V was clipped by 4 bases and J by 6 bases, with 23 bases between them. CDR1 and CDR2 (germline): SGDLS, YYNGEE. The sequence was collected from an adult in good health. This chain links TRBV9 with TRBJ2-7; tentative D call: TRBD2 (6 bases). The material sequenced was peripheral blood, taken on day 0 of AZD1222 vaccination. The CDR3 DNA reads as TGTGCCAGCAGCCCGTCCACCCGGCCTAGCGTTGGCGAGCAGTACTTC. The encoded protein is CASSPSTRPSVGEQYF.